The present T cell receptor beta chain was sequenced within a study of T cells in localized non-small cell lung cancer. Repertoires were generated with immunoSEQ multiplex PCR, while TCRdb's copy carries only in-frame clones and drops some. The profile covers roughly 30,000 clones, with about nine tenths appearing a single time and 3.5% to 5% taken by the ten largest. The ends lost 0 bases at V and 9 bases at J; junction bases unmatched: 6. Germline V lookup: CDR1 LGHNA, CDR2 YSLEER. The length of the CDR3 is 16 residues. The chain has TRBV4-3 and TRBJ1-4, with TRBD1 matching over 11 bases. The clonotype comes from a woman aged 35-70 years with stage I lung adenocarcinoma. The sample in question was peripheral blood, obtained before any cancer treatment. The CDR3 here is CASSQDYGTGGKKLFF. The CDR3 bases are TGCGCCAGCAGCCAAGATTACGGGACAGGGGGAAAAAAACTGTTTTTT.